The clone carrying this T cell receptor beta chain came up a few times. The CDR3 runs to 15 residues. The germline V and J ends were trimmed by 7 bases and 4 bases, with 17 bases remaining between them. This sample is drawn from a study of T-cell reconstitution after alpha-beta-depleted transplantation in children. Unique molecular identifiers were incorporated into the prepared TCRbeta library. Each CDR3 protein is one row after TCRdb ran MiXCR on the PCR reads. The sample consists of some 300,000 distinct CDR3 sequences, approximately 10% of them appearing once. This chain uses TRBV12-3 or TRBV12-4 with TRBJ1-5, with D perhaps TRBD1 (5 bases). The TCR sequence derives from a human donor who donated a stem cell graft to a child with acute lymphoblastic leukemia. Sequenced material: PBMCs from the stem cell graft donor, taken from the stem cell graft. The CDR3 region is CASTISGARNQPQHF. The DNA of the CDR3 is TGTGCCAGCACAATTTCCGGGGCGCGGAATCAGCCCCAGCATTTT.